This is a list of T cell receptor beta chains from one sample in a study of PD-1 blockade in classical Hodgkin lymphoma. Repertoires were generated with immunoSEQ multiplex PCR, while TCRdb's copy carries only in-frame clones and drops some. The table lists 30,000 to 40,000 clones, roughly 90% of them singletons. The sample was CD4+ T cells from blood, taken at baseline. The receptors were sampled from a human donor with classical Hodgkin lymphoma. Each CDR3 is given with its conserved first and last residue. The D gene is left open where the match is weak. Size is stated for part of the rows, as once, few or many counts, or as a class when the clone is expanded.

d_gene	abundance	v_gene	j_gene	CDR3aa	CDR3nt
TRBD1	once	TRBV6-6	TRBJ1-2	CASNGQGRGYTF	TGTGCCAGCAACGGACAGGGTAGGGGCTACACCTTC
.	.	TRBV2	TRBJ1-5	CASSESVALGWNQPQHF	TGTGCCAGCAGTGAATCGGTGGCGTTGGGGTGGAATCAGCCCCAGCATTTT
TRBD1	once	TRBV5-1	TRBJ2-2	CASSPGGANTGELFF	TGCGCCAGCAGCCCAGGGGGCGCGAACACCGGGGAGCTGTTTTTT
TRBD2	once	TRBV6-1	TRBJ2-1	CASTPLAGRDEQFF	TGTGCCAGCACCCCGCTAGCGGGAAGGGATGAGCAGTTCTTC
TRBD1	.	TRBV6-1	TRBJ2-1	CASNINRGNEQFF	TGTGCCAGCAATATAAACAGGGGTAATGAGCAGTTCTTC
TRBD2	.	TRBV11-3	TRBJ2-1	CASSLGASGSYNEQFF	TGTGCCAGCAGCTTAGGCGCTAGCGGTTCCTACAATGAGCAGTTCTTC
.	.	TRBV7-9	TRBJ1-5	CASSTAAVKNQPQHF	TGTGCCAGCAGCACGGCGGCCGTGAAGAATCAGCCCCAGCATTTT
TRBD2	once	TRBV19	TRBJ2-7	CASSTPEAGAYEQYF	TGTGCCAGTAGTACCCCCGAAGCGGGAGCATACGAGCAGTACTTC
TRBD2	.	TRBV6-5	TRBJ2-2	CASFPRLAATGELFF	TGTGCCAGCTTCCCCCGGCTAGCGGCCACCGGGGAGCTGTTTTTT
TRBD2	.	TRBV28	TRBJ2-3	CASSFGGRMVDTQYF	TGTGCCAGCAGTTTCGGCGGGAGGATGGTAGATACGCAGTATTTT
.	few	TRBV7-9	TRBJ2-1	CASSLRFNQGYEQFF	TGTGCCAGCAGCCTAAGATTTAACCAGGGCTATGAGCAGTTCTTC
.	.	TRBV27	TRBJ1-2	CASSLIQGGGYTF	TGTGCCAGCAGTTTAATACAGGGAGGTGGCTACACCTTC
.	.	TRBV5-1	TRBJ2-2	CASSLIGVPNTGELFF	TGCGCCAGCAGCTTGATAGGAGTCCCAAACACCGGGGAGCTGTTTTTT
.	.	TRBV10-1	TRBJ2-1	CASSPGTILYNEQFF	TGCGCCAGCAGTCCCGGGACCATCCTCTACAATGAGCAGTTCTTC
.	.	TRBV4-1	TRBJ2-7	CASSQGPMGRTYVYEQYF	TGCGCCAGCAGCCAAGGACCAATGGGCAGAACATATGTCTACGAGCAGTACTTC
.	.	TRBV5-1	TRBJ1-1	CASSTNPMGGVTTEAFF	TGCGCCAGCAGCACAAACCCTATGGGAGGGGTGACCACTGAAGCTTTCTTT
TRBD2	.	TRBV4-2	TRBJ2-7	CASSQALSPGLANPYEQYF	TGTGCCAGCAGCCAGGCCCTTTCACCGGGACTAGCAAACCCCTACGAGCAGTACTTC
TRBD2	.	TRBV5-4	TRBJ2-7	CASSLKGSGNSYEQYF	TGTGCCAGCAGCTTAAAGGGGAGCGGGAACTCCTACGAGCAGTACTTC
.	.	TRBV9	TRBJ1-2	CASSVARAISNYGYTF	TGTGCCAGCAGCGTAGCTCGGGCAATCTCTAACTATGGCTACACCTTC
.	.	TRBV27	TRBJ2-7	CASSSPFSSEQYF	TGTGCCAGCAGTTCCCCCTTTTCCAGCGAGCAGTACTTC
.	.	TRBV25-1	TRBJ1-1	CASSEPGQLNTEAFF	TGTGCCAGCAGTGAACCAGGACAGCTAAACACTGAAGCTTTCTTT
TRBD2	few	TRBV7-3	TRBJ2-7	CASSLRAPAGASYEQYF	TGTGCCAGCAGCTTAAGAGCCCCAGCGGGAGCCTCCTACGAGCAGTACTTC
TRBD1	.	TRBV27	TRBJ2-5	CASSWGQGETQYF	TGTGCCAGCAGTTGGGGACAGGGAGAGACCCAGTACTTC
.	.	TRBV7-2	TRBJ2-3	CASSLDRLADTQYF	TGTGCCAGCAGCTTAGACAGACTGGCGGATACGCAGTATTTT
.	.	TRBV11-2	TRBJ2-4	CASSPRVTSFKNIQYF	TGTGCCAGCAGCCCCCGGGTGACCTCCTTCAAAAACATTCAGTACTTC
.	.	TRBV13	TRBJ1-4	CASSRLGVWEKLFF	TGTGCCAGCAGCCGTCTCGGGGTTTGGGAAAAACTGTTTTTT
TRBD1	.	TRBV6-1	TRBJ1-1	CASSGGTAENTEAFF	TGTGCCAGCAGTGGAGGGACAGCGGAGAACACTGAAGCTTTCTTT
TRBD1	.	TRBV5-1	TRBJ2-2	CASSLGDRGSAGELFF	TGCGCCAGCAGCTTGGGGGACAGGGGCTCGGCCGGGGAGCTGTTTTTT
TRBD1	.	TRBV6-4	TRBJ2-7	CASSAQGGDEQYF	TGTGCCAGCAGTGCACAGGGGGGTGACGAGCAGTACTTC
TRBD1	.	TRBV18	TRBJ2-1	CASSLTGPYNEQFF	TGTGCCAGCTCACTGACAGGGCCGTACAATGAGCAGTTCTTC
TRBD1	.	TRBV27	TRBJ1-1	CASSRQGTTEAFF	TGTGCCAGCAGTCGACAGGGTACCACTGAAGCTTTCTTT
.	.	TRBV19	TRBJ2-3	CASSIARGDTQYF	TGTGCCAGTAGTATAGCCCGGGGTGATACGCAGTATTTT
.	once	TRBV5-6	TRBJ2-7	CASSRETYEQYF	TGTGCCAGCAGCCGGGAAACCTACGAGCAGTACTTC
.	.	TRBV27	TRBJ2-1	CATSRQSNEQFF	TGTGCCACCTCCCGACAGTCCAATGAGCAGTTCTTC